These T cell receptor beta chains were read from a single sample in a study of Graves' ophthalmopathy and Graves' hyperthyroidism. Each CDR3 protein is one row after TCRdb ran MiXCR on the multiplex PCR reads. The top ten clones hold 3.5% to 5% of a sample with a few hundred thousand distinct CDR3 sequences, less than 45% of them seen once. Sequenced sample: peripheral blood or thyroid tissue (not recorded which). These receptors originate from an adult man with Graves' hyperthyroidism. Both conserved end residues are part of each CDR3. The D gene is left open where the match is weak. The size entry is marked missing in some rows and otherwise reads once, few, many or a size class.

clone_size: many; v_call: TRBV29-1; j_call: TRBJ2-7; cdr3_length: 15; d_call: TRBD2; cdr3_aa: CSVEARGRAGNEQYF; cdr3_nt: TGCAGCGTTGAGGCCCGCGGGAGGGCTGGTAACGAGCAGTACTTC
clone_size: -; v_call: TRBV30; j_call: TRBJ1-2; cdr3_length: 16; d_call: -; cdr3_aa: CAWKGTGFPINYGYTF; cdr3_nt: TGTGCCTGGAAGGGTACGGGATTTCCCATTAACTATGGCTACACCTTC
clone_size: -; v_call: TRBV5-1; j_call: TRBJ2-3; cdr3_length: 16; d_call: TRBD1; cdr3_aa: CASSLAGQGFPDTQYF; cdr3_nt: TGCGCCAGCAGCTTGGCGGGACAGGGATTTCCAGATACGCAGTATTTT
clone_size: many; v_call: TRBV2; j_call: TRBJ2-2; cdr3_length: 15; d_call: TRBD2; cdr3_aa: CASRGTSGYTGELFF; cdr3_nt: TGTGCCAGCAGAGGGACTAGCGGTTACACCGGGGAGCTGTTTTTT
clone_size: -; v_call: TRBV19; j_call: TRBJ2-1; cdr3_length: 15; d_call: TRBD1; cdr3_aa: CASHAGTGAYNEQFF; cdr3_nt: TGTGCCAGCCATGCCGGGACAGGGGCCTACAATGAGCAGTTCTTC
clone_size: -; v_call: TRBV24-1; j_call: TRBJ2-2; cdr3_length: 17; d_call: -; cdr3_aa: CATSDLPLVTDTGELFF; cdr3_nt: TGTGCCACCAGTGATTTGCCTCTAGTTACAGACACCGGGGAGCTGTTTTTT
clone_size: -; v_call: TRBV3-1; j_call: TRBJ2-5; cdr3_length: 14; d_call: TRBD2; cdr3_aa: CASSRLAFQETQYF; cdr3_nt: TGTGCCAGCAGCCGACTAGCGTTCCAAGAGACCCAGTACTTC
clone_size: -; v_call: TRBV12-3/TRBV12-4; j_call: TRBJ2-6; cdr3_length: 17; d_call: -; cdr3_aa: CASSPGEGSSGANVLTF; cdr3_nt: TGTGCCAGCAGCCCCGGAGAGGGGTCCTCTGGGGCCAACGTCCTGACTTTC
clone_size: many; v_call: TRBV12-3/TRBV12-4; j_call: TRBJ2-7; cdr3_length: 15; d_call: TRBD2; cdr3_aa: CASSQAGGKNYEQYF; cdr3_nt: TGTGCCAGCAGCCAAGCGGGGGGCAAAAACTACGAGCAGTACTTC
clone_size: -; v_call: TRBV28; j_call: TRBJ1-4; cdr3_length: 15; d_call: -; cdr3_aa: CASLHEGQTNEKLFF; cdr3_nt: TGTGCCAGCCTTCATGAGGGGCAGACTAATGAAAAACTGTTTTTT
clone_size: many; v_call: TRBV6-1; j_call: TRBJ2-7; cdr3_length: 15; d_call: -; cdr3_aa: CASSEAIGSGYEQYF; cdr3_nt: TGTGCCAGCAGTGAAGCGATCGGGAGCGGGTACGAGCAGTACTTC
clone_size: -; v_call: TRBV29-1; j_call: TRBJ2-5; cdr3_length: 11; d_call: -; cdr3_aa: CSSGDQETQYF; cdr3_nt: TGCAGCTCGGGGGACCAAGAGACCCAGTACTTC
clone_size: -; v_call: TRBV29-1; j_call: TRBJ1-1; cdr3_length: 12; d_call: -; cdr3_aa: CSQTGMGREAFF; cdr3_nt: TGCAGCCAGACAGGTATGGGGAGAGAAGCTTTCTTT
clone_size: -; v_call: TRBV28; j_call: TRBJ2-5; cdr3_length: 13; d_call: -; cdr3_aa: CASSFMGQETQYF; cdr3_nt: TGTGCCAGCAGTTTTATGGGCCAAGAGACCCAGTACTTC
clone_size: once; v_call: TRBV13; j_call: TRBJ2-5; cdr3_length: 15; d_call: TRBD1; cdr3_aa: CASSLRGDRKETQYF; cdr3_nt: TGTGCCAGCAGCTTAAGAGGGGACAGGAAAGAGACCCAGTACTTC
clone_size: -; v_call: TRBV7-8; j_call: TRBJ1-1; cdr3_length: 16; d_call: -; cdr3_aa: CASSLARLAGYNEQFF; cdr3_nt: TGTGCCAGCAGCTTAGCGCGACTAGCGGGCTACAATGAGCAGTTCTTT
clone_size: -; v_call: TRBV5-1; j_call: TRBJ2-5; cdr3_length: 16; d_call: TRBD2; cdr3_aa: CASSARPGLAEETQYF; cdr3_nt: TGCGCCAGCAGTGCGCGACCGGGACTAGCGGAAGAGACCCAGTACTTC
clone_size: once; v_call: TRBV7-9; j_call: TRBJ1-2; cdr3_length: 14; d_call: TRBD1; cdr3_aa: CASSPRDRAGGYTF; cdr3_nt: TGTGCCAGCAGCCCCCGGGACAGGGCTGGGGGCTACACCTTC
clone_size: -; v_call: TRBV6-5; j_call: TRBJ2-5; cdr3_length: 15; d_call: -; cdr3_aa: CASSIPGKGGETQYF; cdr3_nt: TGTGCCAGCAGTATACCAGGGAAAGGAGGGGAGACCCAGTACTTC
clone_size: -; v_call: TRBV20-1; j_call: TRBJ2-5; cdr3_length: 12; d_call: -; cdr3_aa: CSGGHQQETQYF; cdr3_nt: TGCAGTGGGGGACACCAACAAGAGACCCAGTACTTC
clone_size: -; v_call: TRBV2; j_call: TRBJ1-3; cdr3_length: 13; d_call: TRBD1; cdr3_aa: CASRDRGANTIYF; cdr3_nt: TGTGCCAGCCGCGACAGGGGAGCGAACACCATATATTTT
clone_size: few; v_call: TRBV7-9; j_call: TRBJ2-7; cdr3_length: 16; d_call: TRBD2; cdr3_aa: CASSFGLAGASYEQYF; cdr3_nt: TGTGCCAGCAGCTTTGGACTAGCGGGGGCCTCCTACGAGCAGTACTTC
clone_size: many; v_call: TRBV9; j_call: TRBJ2-7; cdr3_length: 16; d_call: TRBD1; cdr3_aa: CASSAASGTGSYEQYF; cdr3_nt: TGTGCCAGCAGCGCCGCCTCCGGGACAGGTTCGTACGAGCAGTACTTC
clone_size: many; v_call: TRBV29-1; j_call: TRBJ1-1; cdr3_length: 12; d_call: -; cdr3_aa: CSGGRMNTEAFF; cdr3_nt: TGCAGCGGGGGACGGATGAACACTGAAGCTTTCTTT
clone_size: -; v_call: TRBV5-1; j_call: TRBJ1-1; cdr3_length: 13; d_call: TRBD1; cdr3_aa: CASSQGAATEAFF; cdr3_nt: TGCGCCAGCAGCCAGGGGGCGGCCACTGAAGCTTTCTTT
clone_size: many; v_call: TRBV6-5; j_call: TRBJ2-5; cdr3_length: 14; d_call: -; cdr3_aa: CASSNTGRGETQYF; cdr3_nt: TGTGCCAGCAGCAACACAGGGAGGGGAGAGACCCAGTACTTC
clone_size: many; v_call: TRBV4-1; j_call: TRBJ1-2; cdr3_length: 14; d_call: -; cdr3_aa: CASSQVGRVVGYTF; cdr3_nt: TGCGCCAGCAGCCAAGTTGGCAGGGTGGTCGGCTACACCTTC
clone_size: many; v_call: TRBV5-1; j_call: TRBJ1-1; cdr3_length: 15; d_call: TRBD1; cdr3_aa: CASSSTGQSNTEAFF; cdr3_nt: TGCGCCAGCAGCTCAACGGGACAGAGTAACACTGAAGCTTTCTTT
clone_size: -; v_call: TRBV24-1; j_call: TRBJ2-5; cdr3_length: 15; d_call: TRBD2; cdr3_aa: CATSDLAGGQETQYF; cdr3_nt: TGTGCCACCAGTGATTTGGCGGGGGGCCAAGAGACCCAGTACTTC
clone_size: many; v_call: TRBV10-3; j_call: TRBJ1-6; cdr3_length: 14; d_call: -; cdr3_aa: CAISEEGFRSPLHF; cdr3_nt: TGTGCCATCAGTGAGGAGGGGTTTAGATCACCCCTCCACTTT
clone_size: -; v_call: TRBV2; j_call: TRBJ1-5; cdr3_length: 16; d_call: -; cdr3_aa: CASSPLQGSSNQPQHF; cdr3_nt: TGTGCCAGCAGCCCTTTACAGGGTTCTAGCAATCAGCCCCAGCATTTT
clone_size: -; v_call: TRBV20-1; j_call: TRBJ2-7; cdr3_length: 13; d_call: TRBD1; cdr3_aa: CSARRTGAGEQYF; cdr3_nt: TGCAGTGCTAGGCGGACAGGGGCGGGGGAGCAGTACTTC
clone_size: -; v_call: TRBV29-1; j_call: TRBJ2-7; cdr3_length: 14; d_call: TRBD1; cdr3_aa: CSAIRDRGDYEQYF; cdr3_nt: TGCAGTGCTATCCGGGACAGGGGGGACTACGAGCAGTACTTC
clone_size: many; v_call: TRBV29-1; j_call: TRBJ1-1; cdr3_length: 11; d_call: TRBD1; cdr3_aa: CSAKTGIEAFF; cdr3_nt: TGCAGCGCCAAGACAGGGATTGAAGCTTTCTTT
clone_size: few; v_call: TRBV29-1; j_call: TRBJ2-7; cdr3_length: 13; d_call: -; cdr3_aa: CSVLDGRTYEQYF; cdr3_nt: TGCAGCGTTTTAGACGGGAGAACCTACGAGCAGTACTTC
clone_size: few; v_call: TRBV10-3; j_call: TRBJ2-2; cdr3_length: 12; d_call: TRBD2; cdr3_aa: CAISEPSGELFF; cdr3_nt: TGTGCCATCAGTGAGCCCAGCGGGGAGTTGTTTTTT
clone_size: -; v_call: TRBV11-1; j_call: TRBJ2-1; cdr3_length: 16; d_call: TRBD1; cdr3_aa: CASSLMTGSSYNEQFF; cdr3_nt: TGTGCCAGCAGCTTAATGACAGGGAGCTCCTACAATGAGCAGTTCTTC
clone_size: few; v_call: TRBV29-1; j_call: TRBJ2-1; cdr3_length: 14; d_call: TRBD1; cdr3_aa: CSVRQGISYNEQFF; cdr3_nt: TGCAGCGTGCGACAGGGGATCTCCTACAATGAGCAGTTCTTC
clone_size: many; v_call: TRBV12-3/TRBV12-4; j_call: TRBJ1-5; cdr3_length: 14; d_call: -; cdr3_aa: CASSPGQINQPQHF; cdr3_nt: TGTGCCAGCAGTCCCGGACAGATCAATCAGCCCCAGCATTTT
clone_size: few; v_call: TRBV10-3; j_call: TRBJ2-3; cdr3_length: 18; d_call: TRBD2; cdr3_aa: CAISDGGTWQFGTDTQYF; cdr3_nt: TGTGCCATCAGCGACGGGGGGACCTGGCAATTCGGCACAGATACGCAGTATTTT
clone_size: -; v_call: TRBV19; j_call: TRBJ2-2; cdr3_length: 13; d_call: -; cdr3_aa: CASEGARGGELFF; cdr3_nt: TGTGCCAGCGAGGGGGCGCGGGGCGGGGAGCTGTTTTTT
clone_size: -; v_call: TRBV24-1; j_call: TRBJ2-3; cdr3_length: 14; d_call: -; cdr3_aa: CATSDSSGADTRYF; cdr3_nt: TGTGCCACCAGTGATTCGTCAGGGGCAGATACGCGGTATTTT
clone_size: -; v_call: TRBV10-3; j_call: TRBJ1-5; cdr3_length: 13; d_call: TRBD1; cdr3_aa: CAQGTGGNQPQHF; cdr3_nt: TGTGCTCAAGGGACAGGGGGCAACCAGCCCCAGCATTTT
clone_size: few; v_call: TRBV4-1; j_call: TRBJ2-7; cdr3_length: 15; d_call: TRBD1; cdr3_aa: CASRHRQGSSYEQYF; cdr3_nt: TGCGCCAGCAGACATAGACAGGGGTCGAGCTACGAGCAGTACTTC
clone_size: many; v_call: TRBV19; j_call: TRBJ1-1; cdr3_length: 16; d_call: -; cdr3_aa: CASSNPREGMNTEAFF; cdr3_nt: TGTGCCAGTAGTAACCCAAGAGAGGGAATGAACACTGAAGCTTTCTTT
clone_size: many; v_call: TRBV7-2; j_call: TRBJ2-5; cdr3_length: 14; d_call: -; cdr3_aa: CASSFGGPRETQYF; cdr3_nt: TGTGCCAGCAGCTTTGGGGGCCCTCGGGAGACCCAGTACTTC
clone_size: few; v_call: TRBV12-3/TRBV12-4; j_call: TRBJ1-2; cdr3_length: 13; d_call: -; cdr3_aa: CATPSADSYGYTF; cdr3_nt: TGTGCCACCCCCAGTGCGGACAGCTATGGCTACACCTTC
clone_size: -; v_call: TRBV29-1; j_call: TRBJ2-7; cdr3_length: 12; d_call: -; cdr3_aa: CSVVLDYNEQYF; cdr3_nt: TGCAGCGTTGTCCTTGATTACAATGAGCAGTACTTC
clone_size: few; v_call: TRBV5-1; j_call: TRBJ1-1; cdr3_length: 15; d_call: TRBD1; cdr3_aa: CASSLRKQGATEAFF; cdr3_nt: TGCGCCAGCAGCTTGCGCAAGCAGGGGGCGACTGAAGCTTTCTTT
clone_size: few; v_call: TRBV7-3; j_call: TRBJ1-1; cdr3_length: 17; d_call: -; cdr3_aa: CASSPNPPPTGDTEAFF; cdr3_nt: TGTGCCAGCAGCCCAAACCCTCCTCCGACCGGGGACACTGAAGCTTTCTTT
clone_size: many; v_call: TRBV4-1; j_call: TRBJ1-2; cdr3_length: 14; d_call: -; cdr3_aa: CASSPSGVGYGYTF; cdr3_nt: TGCGCCAGCAGCCCGAGCGGGGTCGGCTATGGCTACACCTTC
clone_size: many; v_call: TRBV28; j_call: TRBJ2-7; cdr3_length: 12; d_call: -; cdr3_aa: CASSLYRYEQYF; cdr3_nt: TGTGCCAGCAGTTTATACAGATACGAGCAGTACTTC
clone_size: few; v_call: TRBV7-3; j_call: TRBJ2-7; cdr3_length: 15; d_call: TRBD1; cdr3_aa: CASSLAGTGGHEQYF; cdr3_nt: TGTGCCAGCAGCTTAGCCGGGACAGGGGGTCACGAGCAGTACTTC
clone_size: -; v_call: TRBV7-9; j_call: TRBJ2-1; cdr3_length: 15; d_call: TRBD2; cdr3_aa: CASSRLAGDYNEQFF; cdr3_nt: TGTGCCAGCAGCCGACTAGCGGGGGATTACAATGAGCAGTTCTTC